This T cell receptor beta chain was documented in a study of monozygotic twins with inflammatory bowel disease. Using the 5' RACE reads, TCRdb records one entry per CDR3 protein without DNA. The sample's table shows about 210,000 distinct CDR3 sequences. Germline CDR1 and CDR2: SGHKS and YYEKEE (reference sequence). This CDR3 spans 15 amino acids. The receptor comes from a human donor with ulcerative colitis or Crohn's disease, or a healthy co-twin of an affected twin (not recorded which). The material sequenced was blood. The J gene is TRBJ2-7, the V gene TRBV5-5; TCRdb lists TRBD1, though no DNA is available to test this call. This CDR3 reads CASSSSGAVTYEQYF.